Listed below are T cell receptor beta chains from one sample, sequenced in a study of blood T cell repertoires in COVID-19. Clones were sequenced by immunoSEQ multiplex PCR, and TCRdb holds only the in-frame ones, with some missing. The sample has about 310,000 clones, about 89% seen once. Material: PBMCs or T cells enriched from blood (not recorded which). These receptors were taken from a man in his sixties who had recovered from COVID-19. Each CDR3 is given with its conserved first and last residue. The D gene is left open where the match is weak. The size entry is marked missing in some rows and otherwise reads once, few, many or a size class.

J gene: TRBJ2-1; clone size: .; V gene: TRBV24-1; D gene: TRBD1; CDR3 protein: CATSDPTGGSYNEQFF; CDR3 DNA: TGTGCCACCAGTGATCCGACAGGGGGCTCCTACAATGAGCAGTTCTTC
J gene: TRBJ2-1; clone size: .; V gene: TRBV20-1; D gene: .; CDR3 protein: CSAHFNEQFF; CDR3 DNA: TGCAGTGCTCACTTCAATGAGCAGTTCTTC
J gene: TRBJ2-1; clone size: .; V gene: TRBV3-1/TRBV3-2; D gene: TRBD2; CDR3 protein: CASSQGTSAYNEQFF; CDR3 DNA: TGTGCCAGCAGCCAGGGGACTAGCGCCTACAATGAGCAGTTCTTC
J gene: TRBJ2-1; clone size: .; V gene: TRBV24-1; D gene: TRBD1; CDR3 protein: CATSPRDRGYNEQFF; CDR3 DNA: TGTGCCACCAGTCCCCGGGACAGGGGCTACAATGAGCAGTTCTTC
J gene: TRBJ2-7; clone size: once; V gene: TRBV29-1; D gene: TRBD1; CDR3 protein: CSGADRRGSEQYF; CDR3 DNA: TGCAGCGGGGCGGACAGGAGAGGTAGCGAGCAGTACTTC
J gene: TRBJ2-2; clone size: .; V gene: TRBV25-1; D gene: .; CDR3 protein: CASNALTTGELFF; CDR3 DNA: TGTGCCAGCAATGCCCTCACTACCGGGGAGCTGTTTTTT
J gene: TRBJ2-2; clone size: .; V gene: TRBV19; D gene: TRBD2; CDR3 protein: CASSPTRTSGSPGELFF; CDR3 DNA: TGTGCCAGTAGTCCCACTCGGACTAGCGGGAGCCCCGGGGAGCTGTTTTTT
J gene: TRBJ2-2; clone size: .; V gene: TRBV19; D gene: TRBD1; CDR3 protein: CASSISGTGNTGELFF; CDR3 DNA: TGTGCCAGTAGTATCTCCGGGACAGGGAACACCGGGGAGCTGTTTTTT
J gene: TRBJ1-2; clone size: .; V gene: TRBV2; D gene: .; CDR3 protein: CASIFTQSAGGYTF; CDR3 DNA: TGTGCCAGCATATTTACACAGTCCGCGGGTGGCTACACCTTC
J gene: TRBJ2-2; clone size: .; V gene: TRBV15; D gene: TRBD2; CDR3 protein: CATSRDRASGRGAGELFF; CDR3 DNA: TGTGCCACCAGCAGAGATCGGGCTAGCGGGAGGGGGGCCGGGGAGCTGTTTTTT
J gene: TRBJ1-1; clone size: few; V gene: TRBV9; D gene: TRBD1; CDR3 protein: CASSAQGAVNTEAFF; CDR3 DNA: TGTGCCAGCAGCGCTCAGGGGGCCGTGAACACTGAAGCTTTCTTT
J gene: TRBJ2-1; clone size: .; V gene: TRBV6-5; D gene: TRBD1; CDR3 protein: CASSRDRGRNEQFF; CDR3 DNA: TGTGCCAGCAGTAGGGACAGGGGTAGGAATGAGCAGTTCTTC
J gene: TRBJ2-2; clone size: once; V gene: TRBV24-1; D gene: .; CDR3 protein: CATSDKDRLTGELFF; CDR3 DNA: TGTGCCACCAGTGACAAAGACAGACTCACCGGGGAGCTGTTTTTT
J gene: TRBJ2-2; clone size: .; V gene: TRBV27; D gene: .; CDR3 protein: CASSSRNLGELFF; CDR3 DNA: TGTGCCAGCAGTTCGAGAAACCTCGGGGAGCTGTTTTTT
J gene: TRBJ2-1; clone size: few; V gene: TRBV4-1; D gene: .; CDR3 protein: CASRYGDSSYNEQFF; CDR3 DNA: TGCGCCAGCAGGTACGGGGATAGCTCCTACAATGAGCAGTTCTTC
J gene: TRBJ2-1; clone size: .; V gene: TRBV9; D gene: .; CDR3 protein: CASSDTGWEQFF; CDR3 DNA: TGTGCCAGCAGCGATACAGGGTGGGAGCAGTTCTTC
J gene: TRBJ2-2; clone size: once; V gene: TRBV7-8; D gene: .; CDR3 protein: CASSLVDRRAGELFF; CDR3 DNA: TGTGCCAGCAGCTTAGTGGACAGAAGGGCCGGGGAGCTGTTTTTT
J gene: TRBJ1-2; clone size: .; V gene: TRBV28; D gene: .; CDR3 protein: CASSLFQPGGYGYTF; CDR3 DNA: TGTGCCAGCAGTTTATTTCAGCCAGGAGGCTATGGCTACACCTTC
J gene: TRBJ2-7; clone size: .; V gene: TRBV19; D gene: TRBD1; CDR3 protein: CASSIGDRGSYEQYF; CDR3 DNA: TGTGCCAGTAGTATAGGGGACAGGGGTTCCTACGAGCAGTACTTC
J gene: TRBJ1-5; clone size: .; V gene: TRBV18; D gene: TRBD1; CDR3 protein: CASSSGTVNQPQHF; CDR3 DNA: TGTGCCAGCTCCTCCGGGACAGTCAATCAGCCCCAGCATTTT
J gene: TRBJ1-3; clone size: .; V gene: TRBV30; D gene: TRBD1; CDR3 protein: CAWSAQGASGNTIYF; CDR3 DNA: TGTGCCTGGAGCGCTCAGGGGGCCTCTGGAAACACCATATATTTT
J gene: TRBJ1-1; clone size: few; V gene: TRBV5-1; D gene: .; CDR3 protein: CASSVAFDPFEGLNTEAFF; CDR3 DNA: TGCGCCAGCAGCGTAGCTTTCGACCCTTTTGAGGGTTTGAACACTGAAGCTTTCTTT
J gene: TRBJ1-1; clone size: .; V gene: TRBV6-5; D gene: .; CDR3 protein: CASTQQGLGTEAFF; CDR3 DNA: TGTGCCAGCACCCAGCAGGGGCTTGGCACTGAAGCTTTCTTT
J gene: TRBJ1-2; clone size: few; V gene: TRBV6-2/TRBV6-3; D gene: TRBD1; CDR3 protein: CASSYSEVTGRYGYTF; CDR3 DNA: TGTGCCAGCAGTTACTCCGAAGTGACAGGGCGCTATGGCTACACCTTC
J gene: TRBJ1-6; clone size: .; V gene: TRBV6-5; D gene: TRBD1; CDR3 protein: CASSSQQGTASPLHF; CDR3 DNA: TGTGCCAGCAGTTCCCAACAGGGGACGGCTTCACCCCTCCACTTT
J gene: TRBJ1-4; clone size: .; V gene: TRBV28; D gene: .; CDR3 protein: CASSRTVLNEKLFF; CDR3 DNA: TGTGCCAGCAGTCGGACAGTGCTTAATGAAAAACTGTTTTTT
J gene: TRBJ2-7; clone size: .; V gene: TRBV6-5; D gene: .; CDR3 protein: CASSRTDSYEQYF; CDR3 DNA: TGTGCCAGCAGTCGGACAGACTCCTACGAGCAGTACTTC
J gene: TRBJ2-1; clone size: .; V gene: TRBV19; D gene: TRBD2; CDR3 protein: CASKPLAGTYNEQFF; CDR3 DNA: TGTGCCAGTAAACCCCTAGCGGGAACCTACAATGAGCAGTTCTTC
J gene: TRBJ1-2; clone size: .; V gene: TRBV4-2; D gene: TRBD1; CDR3 protein: CASSQDEARGTGYTF; CDR3 DNA: TGTGCCAGCAGCCAAGATGAGGCCAGGGGGACTGGCTACACCTTC
J gene: TRBJ2-5; clone size: .; V gene: TRBV19; D gene: TRBD1; CDR3 protein: CASSTGTGGAMIGGQYF; CDR3 DNA: TGTGCCAGTAGTACCGGGACAGGGGGCGCGATGATCGGAGGCCAGTACTTC
J gene: TRBJ2-5; clone size: .; V gene: TRBV18; D gene: TRBD2; CDR3 protein: CASSPSGRRETQYF; CDR3 DNA: TGTGCCAGCTCTCCTAGCGGGAGACGGGAGACCCAGTACTTC
J gene: TRBJ2-3; clone size: few; V gene: TRBV4-2; D gene: .; CDR3 protein: CASSQGWPAVDTQYF; CDR3 DNA: TGTGCCAGCAGCCAAGGCTGGCCGGCGGTAGATACGCAGTATTTT
J gene: TRBJ2-3; clone size: once; V gene: TRBV6-5; D gene: .; CDR3 protein: CASSYGGRSTDTQYF; CDR3 DNA: TGTGCCAGCAGTTACGGGGGGAGGAGCACAGATACGCAGTATTTT
J gene: TRBJ1-3; clone size: .; V gene: TRBV6-5; D gene: .; CDR3 protein: CASSYFPDSSGNTIYF; CDR3 DNA: TGTGCCAGCAGTTACTTCCCGGACAGTTCTGGAAACACCATATATTTT
J gene: TRBJ1-6; clone size: .; V gene: TRBV5-1; D gene: .; CDR3 protein: CASSPATSVSPLHF; CDR3 DNA: TGCGCCAGCAGCCCCGCCACGTCGGTCTCACCCCTCCACTTT
J gene: TRBJ2-7; clone size: .; V gene: TRBV4-2; D gene: .; CDR3 protein: CASSQDIIGAYEQYF; CDR3 DNA: TGTGCCAGCAGCCAAGATATTATCGGAGCTTACGAGCAGTACTTC
J gene: TRBJ2-3; clone size: .; V gene: TRBV19; D gene: TRBD1; CDR3 protein: CASRLGQGLITDTQYF; CDR3 DNA: TGTGCCAGCCGCCTCGGACAGGGTTTAATCACAGATACGCAGTATTTT
J gene: TRBJ2-2; clone size: .; V gene: TRBV19; D gene: TRBD1; CDR3 protein: CASRTGTGVTGELFF; CDR3 DNA: TGTGCCAGTAGGACCGGGACAGGGGTCACCGGGGAGCTGTTTTTT
J gene: TRBJ1-1; clone size: .; V gene: TRBV6-5; D gene: .; CDR3 protein: CASSTTADTEAFF; CDR3 DNA: TGTGCCAGCAGTACCACAGCTGACACTGAAGCTTTCTTT
J gene: TRBJ2-3; clone size: once; V gene: TRBV3-1/TRBV3-2; D gene: TRBD2; CDR3 protein: CASSQGSSGRAWGTDTQYF; CDR3 DNA: TGTGCCAGCAGCCAAGGCAGTAGCGGGAGGGCGTGGGGCACAGATACGCAGTATTTT
J gene: TRBJ1-5; clone size: .; V gene: TRBV27; D gene: .; CDR3 protein: CASSPRQIRQPQHF; CDR3 DNA: TGTGCCAGCAGCCCGAGACAGATCCGTCAGCCCCAGCATTTT
J gene: TRBJ1-5; clone size: .; V gene: TRBV30; D gene: .; CDR3 protein: CAWSGVGNQPQHF; CDR3 DNA: TGTGCCTGGTCGGGGGTGGGCAATCAGCCCCAGCATTTT
J gene: TRBJ1-1; clone size: .; V gene: TRBV7-9; D gene: .; CDR3 protein: CASSLGAPENTEAFF; CDR3 DNA: TGTGCCAGCAGCTTAGGGGCCCCGGAGAACACTGAAGCTTTCTTT
J gene: TRBJ2-2; clone size: .; V gene: TRBV3-1/TRBV3-2; D gene: .; CDR3 protein: CASSPRLGGSEVNTGELFF; CDR3 DNA: TGTGCCAGCAGCCCCCGTCTCGGTGGTTCGGAGGTAAACACCGGGGAGCTGTTTTTT
J gene: TRBJ2-1; clone size: .; V gene: TRBV6-1; D gene: .; CDR3 protein: CASSEGQYNEQFF; CDR3 DNA: TGTGCCAGCAGTGAAGGTCAGTACAATGAGCAGTTCTTC
J gene: TRBJ2-7; clone size: .; V gene: TRBV18; D gene: .; CDR3 protein: CASSSSYEQYF; CDR3 DNA: TGTGCCAGCTCGAGCTCCTACGAGCAGTACTTC
J gene: TRBJ1-2; clone size: .; V gene: TRBV4-2; D gene: .; CDR3 protein: CASSPQGGGFSYGYTF; CDR3 DNA: TGTGCCAGCAGCCCCCAAGGGGGGGGTTTTAGCTATGGCTACACCTTC
J gene: TRBJ2-2; clone size: .; V gene: TRBV19; D gene: .; CDR3 protein: CASSRQASTGELFF; CDR3 DNA: TGTGCCAGTAGCAGGCAGGCGTCGACCGGGGAGCTGTTTTTT
J gene: TRBJ2-2; clone size: .; V gene: TRBV5-6; D gene: .; CDR3 protein: CASSSLGGQGNTGELFF; CDR3 DNA: TGTGCCAGCAGCTCCCTCGGGGGGCAGGGGAACACCGGGGAGCTGTTTTTT
J gene: TRBJ1-1; clone size: once; V gene: TRBV18; D gene: .; CDR3 protein: CASSPGALNTEAFF; CDR3 DNA: TGTGCCAGCTCACCGGGGGCCTTGAACACTGAAGCTTTCTTT
J gene: TRBJ1-6; clone size: .; V gene: TRBV5-1; D gene: .; CDR3 protein: CASSLGDNPSPLHF; CDR3 DNA: TGCGCCAGCAGCTTAGGGGATAACCCTTCACCCCTCCACTTT
J gene: TRBJ1-1; clone size: .; V gene: TRBV28; D gene: TRBD1; CDR3 protein: CASSWGTGGGTEAFF; CDR3 DNA: TGTGCCAGCAGTTGGGGGACAGGGGGCGGCACTGAAGCTTTCTTT